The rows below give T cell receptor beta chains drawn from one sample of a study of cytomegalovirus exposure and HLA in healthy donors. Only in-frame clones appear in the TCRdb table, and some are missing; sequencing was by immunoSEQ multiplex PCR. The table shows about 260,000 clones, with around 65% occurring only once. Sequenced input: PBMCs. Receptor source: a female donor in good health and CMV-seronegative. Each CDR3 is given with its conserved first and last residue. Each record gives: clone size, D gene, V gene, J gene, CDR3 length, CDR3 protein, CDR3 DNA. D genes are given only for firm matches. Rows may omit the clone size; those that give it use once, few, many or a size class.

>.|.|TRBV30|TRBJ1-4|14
CAWTTWGSEGKLFF
TGTGCCTGGACTACTTGGGGGTCGGAGGGAAAACTGTTTTTT
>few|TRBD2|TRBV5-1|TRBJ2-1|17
CASSLNPSGSSYNEQFF
TGCGCCAGCAGCTTGAATCCCAGCGGGAGCTCCTACAATGAGCAGTTCTTC
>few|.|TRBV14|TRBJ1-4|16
CASSQVRPQGMEKLFF
TGTGCCAGCAGCCAAGTACGACCACAGGGAATGGAAAAACTGTTTTTT
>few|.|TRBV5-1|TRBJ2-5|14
CASSLGSDQETQYF
TGCGCCAGCAGCTTGGGGTCGGACCAAGAGACCCAGTACTTC
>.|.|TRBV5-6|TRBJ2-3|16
CASSLAVSGAADTQYF
TGTGCCAGCAGCTTGGCCGTCTCAGGGGCGGCAGATACGCAGTATTTT
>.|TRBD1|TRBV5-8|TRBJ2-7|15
CASSIPGQGMYEQYF
TGTGCCAGCAGTATCCCGGGACAGGGCATGTACGAGCAGTACTTC
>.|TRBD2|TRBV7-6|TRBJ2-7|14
CASSLSGKSYEQYF
TGTGCCAGCAGCCTTAGCGGGAAGTCCTACGAGCAGTACTTC
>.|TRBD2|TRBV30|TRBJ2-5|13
CAWAGGGMETQYF
TGTGCCTGGGCCGGGGGAGGGATGGAGACCCAGTACTTC
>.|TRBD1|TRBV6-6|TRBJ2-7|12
CASSKTGYEQYF
TGTGCCAGCAGTAAGACAGGGTACGAGCAGTACTTC
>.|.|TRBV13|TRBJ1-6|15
CASSKLSLDTTSLHF
TGTGCCAGCAGCAAACTTTCATTAGACACGACGTCCCTCCACTTT
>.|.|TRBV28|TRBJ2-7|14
CASSSGQGSYEQYF
TGTGCCAGCAGTTCGGGACAAGGATCCTACGAGCAGTACTTC
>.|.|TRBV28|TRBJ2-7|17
CASSSILLGGGRYEQYF
TGTGCCAGCAGTTCGATCCTGTTAGGGGGGGGCAGGTACGAGCAGTACTTC
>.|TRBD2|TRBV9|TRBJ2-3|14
CASSNLAGDDTQYF
TGTGCCAGCAGCAATCTAGCGGGAGACGATACGCAGTATTTT
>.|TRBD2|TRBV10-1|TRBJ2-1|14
CASRTSGRYNEQFF
TGCGCCAGCAGGACTAGCGGGAGGTACAATGAGCAGTTCTTC
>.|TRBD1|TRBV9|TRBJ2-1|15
CASSLRQGGSNEQFF
TGTGCCAGCAGCCTTCGACAGGGGGGGTCCAATGAGCAGTTCTTC
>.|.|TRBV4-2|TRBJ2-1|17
CASSHESDAGSYNEQFF
TGTGCCAGCAGCCATGAAAGTGATGCGGGCTCCTACAATGAGCAGTTCTTC
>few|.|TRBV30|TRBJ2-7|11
CAWSVSREQYF
TGTGCCTGGAGTGTTAGTCGCGAGCAGTACTTC
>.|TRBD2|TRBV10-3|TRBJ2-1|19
CAISGSGTSGTVAYNEQFF
TGTGCCATCAGTGGCTCCGGGACTAGCGGGACTGTGGCCTACAATGAGCAGTTCTTC
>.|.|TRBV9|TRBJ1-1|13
CASTRVENTEAFF
TGTGCCAGCACTCGGGTGGAGAACACTGAAGCTTTCTTT
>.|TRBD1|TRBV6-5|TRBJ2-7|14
CASSKDRGIRGQYF
TGTGCCAGCAGTAAAGACAGGGGCATTCGCGGGCAGTACTTC
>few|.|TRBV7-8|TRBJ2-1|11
CASSSGYEQFF
TGTGCCAGCAGCTCGGGGTATGAGCAGTTCTTC
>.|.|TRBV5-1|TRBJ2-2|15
CASSLDGRAPGELFF
TGCGCCAGCAGCTTGGACGGCAGGGCTCCCGGGGAGCTGTTTTTT
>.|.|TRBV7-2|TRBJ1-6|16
CASSLWLGGGNSPLHF
TGTGCCAGCAGCCTTTGGCTAGGTGGAGGTAATTCACCCCTCCACTTT
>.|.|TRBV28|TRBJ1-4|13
CASTTGRGEKLFF
TGTGCCAGCACAACAGGGCGAGGAGAAAAACTGTTTTTT
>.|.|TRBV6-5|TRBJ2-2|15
CASSYEGRSTGELFF
TGTGCCAGCAGTTACGAGGGGAGGAGCACCGGGGAGCTGTTTTTT
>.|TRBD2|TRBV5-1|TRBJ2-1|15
CASSGREYLRDEQFF
TGCGCCAGCAGCGGGCGGGAGTACCTTAGAGATGAGCAGTTCTTC
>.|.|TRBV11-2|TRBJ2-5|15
CASSLLGPGEETQYF
TGTGCCAGCAGCTTACTGGGTCCAGGGGAAGAGACCCAGTACTTC
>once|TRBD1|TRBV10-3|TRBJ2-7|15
CAISEQRTGSIEQYF
TGTGCCATCAGTGAGCAGAGGACAGGGTCCATCGAGCAGTACTTC
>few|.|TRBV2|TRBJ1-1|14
CASSARTVNTEAFF
TGTGCCAGCAGTGCCAGGACAGTAAACACTGAAGCTTTCTTT
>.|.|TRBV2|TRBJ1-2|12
CASRARGDGYTF
TGTGCCAGCAGGGCTCGGGGTGATGGCTACACCTTC
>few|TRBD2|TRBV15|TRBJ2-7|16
CATSRLHTSGRHEQYF
TGTGCCACCAGCAGATTACATACTAGCGGGAGACACGAGCAGTACTTC
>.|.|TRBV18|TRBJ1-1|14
CASQPKRVNTEAFF
TGTGCCAGCCAGCCCAAGAGGGTGAACACTGAAGCTTTCTTT
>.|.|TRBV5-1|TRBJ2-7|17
CASSLFAGTWSSYEQYF
TGCGCCAGCAGCTTGTTCGCCGGGACTTGGAGCTCCTACGAGCAGTACTTC
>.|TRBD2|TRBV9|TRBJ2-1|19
CASSGQGTSGASSYNEQFF
TGTGCCAGCAGCGGACAGGGGACTAGCGGAGCTAGCTCCTACAATGAGCAGTTCTTC
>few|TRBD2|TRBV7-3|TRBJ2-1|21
CASSLTGTSGSLVSSYNEQFF
TGTGCCAGCAGCTTAACGGGGACTAGCGGGAGTCTGGTTAGCTCCTACAATGAGCAGTTCTTC